A selection of T cell receptor beta chains follows, all from one sample in a study of cytomegalovirus exposure and HLA in healthy donors. Produced via immunoSEQ multiplex PCR; TCRdb's table is partial and in-frame only. The sample lists just over 150,000 clones; approximately 85% were seen once. The sequenced material came from PBMCs. These receptors were taken from a man younger than 35 in good health and CMV-seropositive. CDR3s include the opening cysteine and the closing phenylalanine or tryptophan. The D gene is left open where the match is weak. Expanded clones are given a class, and other clones once, few, many or no size at all.

j_call v_call d_call clone_size cdr3_nt cdr3_aa
TRBJ1-1 TRBV30 TRBD1 . TGTGCCTGGGGCGCGGGACAGCCGAACACTGAAGCTTTCTTT CAWGAGQPNTEAFF
TRBJ2-2 TRBV5-1 TRBD2 . TGCGCCAGCAGCTTAAGCGGGGACTCCACCGGGGAGCTGTTTTTT CASSLSGDSTGELFF
TRBJ2-1 TRBV5-1 TRBD1 once TGCGCCAGCAGCTCCGGGACAGGGACCAATGAGCAGTTCTTC CASSSGTGTNEQFF
TRBJ1-5 TRBV19 TRBD1 . TGTGCCAGTAGCAGCGCTGGACAGGTTTTCAATCAGCCCCAGCATTTT CASSSAGQVFNQPQHF
TRBJ2-2 TRBV6-5 TRBD1 . TGTGCCAGCAGTCGGGACAGTTCGACCGGGGAGCTGTTTTTT CASSRDSSTGELFF
TRBJ2-5 TRBV5-8 TRBD2 once TGTGCCAGCTCGCGGGGGGTTCAAGAGACCCAGTACTTC CASSRGVQETQYF
TRBJ2-1 TRBV6-5 . . TGTGCCAGCAGTTACAGCCACCGGGATGAGCAGTTCTTC CASSYSHRDEQFF
TRBJ2-3 TRBV7-3 TRBD2 . TGTGCCAGCAGCGGGACGACCTTGACTAGCGGGGCTAGCACAGATACGCAGTATTTT CASSGTTLTSGASTDTQYF
TRBJ2-2 TRBV14 TRBD1 . TGTGCCAGCAGCCAACGGACAGGCGGCAGCACCGGGGAGCTGTTTTTT CASSQRTGGSTGELFF
TRBJ2-7 TRBV7-8 . . TGTGCCAGCAGCCAAAGACAGGCCGGGCCCTACGAGCAGTACTTC CASSQRQAGPYEQYF
TRBJ2-1 TRBV5-1 TRBD1 . TGCGCCAGCGGTCCGGGACAGGGAACACCCAATGAGCAGTTCTTC CASGPGQGTPNEQFF
TRBJ1-1 TRBV6-6 TRBD1 . TGTGCCAGCAGTTACTCCCCGGGACAGGGTACTCCTGAAGCTTTCTTT CASSYSPGQGTPEAFF
TRBJ1-5 TRBV7-2 . . TGTGCCAGCAGCTTAGTGTACACGCTCGAAACACGTCAGCCCCAGCATTTT CASSLVYTLETRQPQHF
TRBJ1-1 TRBV2 . . TGTGCCAGCAGTGCTGAGGGATACACTGAAGCTTTCTTT CASSAEGYTEAFF
TRBJ2-3 TRBV5-5 . . TGTGCCAGCAGCTTGGGAGGGGGTGGCACAGATACGCAGTATTTT CASSLGGGGTDTQYF
TRBJ1-4 TRBV15 . . TGTGCCACCAGCAGTAGAGGGGGAGTGGAAAAACTGTTTTTT CATSSRGGVEKLFF
TRBJ2-5 TRBV6-1 . . TGTGCCAGCAGAAGGACATCTCAAGAGACCCAGTACTTC CASRRTSQETQYF
TRBJ2-1 TRBV9 . . TGTGCCAGCAGCCCACGAGCAACCAAGGGGGTGGCAATTGAGCAGTTCTTC CASSPRATKGVAIEQFF
TRBJ2-2 TRBV11-3 TRBD1 . TGTGCCAGCAGCCCTCCCGGGACAGGGGCGACCGGGGAGCTGTTTTTT CASSPPGTGATGELFF
TRBJ2-1 TRBV18 . . TGTGCCAGCTCACTGTTCCAGGGTGGAGACAATGAGCAGTTCTTC CASSLFQGGDNEQFF
TRBJ1-2 TRBV4-1 TRBD1 . TGCGCCAGCAGCCAAGATAGGACAGGGGGTGAGGGCTACACCTTC CASSQDRTGGEGYTF
TRBJ2-7 TRBV2 . . TGTGCCAGCACCAGCTCCTACGAGCAGTACTTC CASTSSYEQYF
TRBJ2-5 TRBV14 TRBD2 once TGTGCCAGCAGCCAAGTAGGTGGTAGCGGGTTGCAAGAGACCCAGTACTTC CASSQVGGSGLQETQYF
TRBJ2-4 TRBV11-3 . . TGTGCCAGCAGCTTAGCTCAGGGGCCAGTGATTGAAAACATTCAGTACTTC CASSLAQGPVIENIQYF
TRBJ2-7 TRBV5-1 . . TGCGCCAGCAGCTCGGGGGGGACAGCTGCCTACGAGCAGTACTTC CASSSGGTAAYEQYF
TRBJ1-1 TRBV14 . . TGTGCCAGCAGCCAGTCCCCCGGGGGGTTGACTTTCTTT CASSQSPGGLTFF
TRBJ2-7 TRBV5-1 TRBD1 . TGCGCCAGCAGCTCTGCCCCGGGGACAGGGTACGAGCAGTACTTC CASSSAPGTGYEQYF
TRBJ1-4 TRBV2 TRBD1 . TGTGCCACCGAACCAACCGGGACAGGCTGGGTTGAAACTAATGAAAAACTGTTTTTT CATEPTGTGWVETNEKLFF
TRBJ1-4 TRBV5-5 TRBD1 . TGTGCCAGCAGCTCGGACAGGGGGAAAAAACTGTTTTTT CASSSDRGKKLFF
TRBJ1-4 TRBV2 . . TGTGCCAGCAGTGTCGCGGGGGGCTGGGAAAAACTGTTTTTT CASSVAGGWEKLFF
TRBJ2-1 TRBV5-6 . . TGTGCCAGCATACTCTGGGCGGGGGCAGAGAATAATGAGCAGTTCTTC CASILWAGAENNEQFF
TRBJ1-4 TRBV7-9 . . TGTGCCAGCAGCTTAATGCAGGCCCTTAATGAAAAACTGTTTTTT CASSLMQALNEKLFF